Listed here are 24 T cell receptor beta chains from one sample, sequenced in a study of blood T cells in healthy people across ages. Primers used in a second PCR of roughly 6 to 12 cycles were a sample-barcoded 5' primer and a J-beta primer mix. In TCRdb, the 5' RACE reads were re-called with MiXCR into one record per CDR3 protein. The sample holds hundreds of thousands of distinct CDR3 sequences, more than 20% seen once. These data were also reused for a study on T cells of mothers and their children.

The specimen sequenced was blood. The receptors derive from a boy younger than 18 in good health.

This chain links TRBV6-6 with TRBJ2-3; D is perhaps TRBD1 (6 bases). This CDR3 is 12 amino acids long. V was trimmed by 5 bases and J by 10 bases, leaving 13 bases between them. The V gene's germline CDR1 is MNHNY and CDR2 SVGAGI (reference sequence). The CDR3 nucleotides read TGTGCCAGCAGTCTTGGGGGCGACGCGCAGTATTTT. This translates into CASSLGGDAQYF.

This clonotype was observed a handful of times. The gene calls are TRBV29-1 and TRBJ2-7; 8 bases are shared with TRBD1. CDR1 and CDR2 from the germline V gene are SQVTM and ANQGSEA. The CDR3 spans 15 residues. The V gene end was trimmed by 3 bases and the J gene end by 3 bases; junction bases not matched to a gene: 10. The CDR3 DNA follows: TGCAGCGTTGATACTGGGGGGACAGGTCTCTACGAGCAGTACTTC. This gives the protein CSVDTGGTGLYEQYF.

The J gene is TRBJ1-2, the V gene TRBV27; the match to TRBD1 covers 8 bases. This CDR3 is 14 amino acids long. V was clipped by 3 bases and J by 6 bases; unmatched bases: 6. Germline V gene sequence: CDR1 MNHEY, CDR2 SMNVEV (reference sequence). The CDR3, as DNA: TGTGCCAGCAGTTTTGGGACAGGTGTGGATGGCTACACCTTC. This gives the protein CASSFGTGVDGYTF.

The genes are TRBV27 and TRBJ2-2; tentatively, D is TRBD1 (6 bases). This CDR3 region has 16 residues. V was cut by 9 bases and J by 5 bases, with 22 bases left in between. Germline V gene sequence: CDR1 MNHEY, CDR2 SMNVEV (reference sequence). In nucleotides, the CDR3 is TGTGCCAGTAGTGACCTCGGGACATTCGAAACCGGGGAGCTGTTTTTT. This translates into CASSDLGTFETGELFF.

This chain connects TRBV6-6 to TRBJ1-5; the D is unclear. The CDR3 extends over 16 amino acids. The germline V gene encodes CDR1 MNHNY and CDR2 SVGAGI (reference sequence). The germline V and J ends were trimmed by 2 bases and 0 bases, with 11 bases remaining between them. CDR3 nucleotides: TGTGCCAGCAGTTACGGGCGGGAACTTAGCAATCAGCCCCAGCATTTT. Its translation is CASSYGRELSNQPQHF.

This clonotype has just one count. A much bigger clone sits one base away, suggesting this may be a read error. V and J are TRBV7-6 and TRBJ2-3, with D possibly being TRBD2 (5 bases). Deletions cut 5 bases from V and 5 bases from J, with 20 bases between. Germline values: CDR1 SGHVS, CDR2 FNYEAQ. The length of the CDR3 is 16 residues. The CDR3 protein is CASSPRGAEGIDTQYF. As DNA, the CDR3 is TGTGCCAGCAGCCCAAGAGGAGCGGAAGGGATAGATACGCAGTATTTT.

The rearrangement joins TRBV6-5 to TRBJ2-1, with D uncertain. Trimming cost V 4 bases and J 4 bases, with 14 bases left between them. Germline V lookup: CDR1 MNHEY, CDR2 SVGAGI. There are 15 residues in the CDR3. This CDR3 is CASSLAPGKYNEQFF. CDR3 DNA: TGTGCCAGCAGTTTAGCCCCTGGCAAATACAATGAGCAGTTCTTC.

The chain employs TRBV5-1 and TRBJ2-5; the D gene is possibly TRBD2 (5 bases). Trimming took 4 bases from V and 12 from J, leaving 13 bases between them. Germline V lookup: CDR1 SGHRS, CDR2 YFSETQ. The CDR3 has 11 residues. The DNA of the CDR3 is TGCGCCAGCAGCCGGGTGGAGGAAAAGTACTTC. This translates into CASSRVEEKYF.

This clonotype was counted a few times. The gene calls are TRBV2 and TRBJ1-2; D not resolved. V was pared by 5 bases and J by 6 bases, with 7 bases between. Germline loops: CDR1 SNHLY, CDR2 FYNNEI. CDR3 length equals 11 residues. CDR3 bases: TGTGCCAGCAGTTACCTTGATGGCTACACCTTC. This gives the protein CASSYLDGYTF.

This clonotype has only a few counts. The chain couples TRBV5-1 to TRBJ2-5; 12 nucleotides line up with TRBD1. V trimming: 3 bases; J trimming: 5 bases; junction bases outside the gene matches: 5. Germline values: CDR1 SGHRS, CDR2 YFSETQ. The CDR3 loop spans 15 amino acids. CDR3 region: CASSYGTGGAETQYF. DNA for the CDR3: TGCGCCAGCAGCTACGGGACAGGGGGCGCTGAGACCCAGTACTTC.

Regarding this clonotype: A much larger clone lies one base from this, so it may be a read error. For the CDR3, the DNA is TGTGCCAGCAGGTGGCAAGAGACCCAGTACTTC. Its translation: CASRWQETQYF. V is TRBV6-5 and J is TRBJ2-5; D is uncertain. The V and J ends lost 6 bases and 2 bases respectively, with 4 bases between them. Germline loops: CDR1 MNHEY, CDR2 SVGAGI. The CDR3 runs to 11 residues.

Only a few counts were recorded for this clonotype. The chain combines TRBV7-8 with TRBJ1-5; the D is unclear. Germline V lookup: CDR1 SGHVS, CDR2 FQNEAQ. Trimming cost V 2 bases and J 4 bases, with 12 bases left between them. The CDR3 runs 15 residues. CDR3 in amino acids: CASSLWSKPNQPQHF. Here the CDR3 DNA reads TGTGCCAGCAGCTTATGGAGCAAACCTAATCAGCCCCAGCATTTT.

This chain joins TRBV20-1 and TRBJ2-5; 8 bases line up with TRBD2. The germline V gene has CDR1 DFQATT and CDR2 SNEGSKA (reference sequence). This CDR3 has 12 amino acids. V lost 3 bases to trimming and J lost 3 bases; unmatched junction nucleotides: 0. The chain's CDR3 is CSARTSEETQYF. CDR3 in DNA: TGCAGTGCTAGGACTAGCGAAGAGACCCAGTACTTC.

The chain carries TRBV20-1 and TRBJ2-5, with D perhaps assigned TRBD1 or TRBD2 (6 bases each). Judging by the DNA end, TRBJ2-7 fits better; the J call may be wrong. The length of the CDR3 is 12 residues. Germline V gene sequence: CDR1 DFQATT, CDR2 SNEGSKA (reference sequence). CDR3 loop: CSAGKGGYEQYF. CDR3 coding DNA: TGCAGTGCCGGTAAGGGGGGCTACGAGCAGTACTTC.

V and J are TRBV7-2 and TRBJ2-7; 9 bases agree with TRBD2. Gene TRBJ2-1 matches the end of the DNA better, so the J call may be wrong. The CDR3 is 14 amino acids. Germline CDR1 SGHTA, CDR2 FQGNSA. Here the CDR3 reads CAGGGRGAYNEQFF. In DNA, the CDR3 is TGTGCGGGGGGCGGGAGGGGTGCCTACAATGAGCAGTTCTTC.

The J gene is TRBJ2-3, the V gene TRBV12-3 or TRBV12-4; 10 bases line up with TRBD2. V shed 6 bases, J shed 1 base, and the junction held 4 bases outside the gene matches. This CDR3 is 15 amino acids long. The CDR3 region is CASRLAGDRTDTQYF. CDR3 coding DNA: TGTGCCAGCAGGCTAGCGGGGGACCGCACAGATACGCAGTATTTT.

The chain employs TRBV4-2 and TRBJ2-6, with D maybe TRBD1 (6 bases). With 2 bases removed from V and 4 bases from J, the gap between germline ends came to 9 bases. The CDR3 is 15 amino acids. The V gene's germline CDR1 is LGHNA and CDR2 YNFKEQ. The CDR3 DNA is TGTGCCAGCAGCCAAAACAGGGAAGGGGCCAACGTCCTGACTTTC. Protein sequence: CASSQNREGANVLTF.

The rearrangement uses TRBV20-1 and TRBJ2-5; 11 bases align to TRBD1. With V trimmed by 4 bases and J by 5 bases, 6 bases remained unmatched. Looked up from germline, CDR1 is DFQATT and CDR2 is SNEGSKA (reference sequence). The CDR3 spans 14 residues. The CDR3 nucleotides read TGCAGTGCTACGGACAGGGGGCCAGGGGAGACCCAGTACTTC. Translating it yields CSATDRGPGETQYF.

This clonotype was observed a handful of times. This chain connects TRBV6-2 or TRBV6-3 to TRBJ2-3; D is undetermined. There are 14 residues in the CDR3. Germline lookup yields CDR1 MNHEY and CDR2 SVGEGT. V was trimmed by 2 bases and J by 7 bases, leaving 13 bases between them. The CDR3 bases are TGTGCCAGCAGTTACGACTTGGCGGTATATACGCAGTATTTT. Protein product: CASSYDLAVYTQYF.

The V and J genes are TRBV20-1 and TRBJ2-3; TRBD2 agrees at 7 bases. Germline-derived CDR1 and CDR2 are DFQATT and SNEGSKA (reference sequence). The V gene end was trimmed by 5 bases and the J gene end by 3 bases; junction bases not matched to a gene: 5. The CDR3 runs to 13 residues. CDR3 amino acids: CSARQAGTDTQYF. The CDR3 bases are TGCAGTGCTCGACAAGCGGGGACAGATACGCAGTATTTT.

This clonotype was recorded a few times. The junction shows a germline mismatch at one end, possibly a read error. The chain couples TRBV7-7 to TRBJ2-1; 10 positions agree with TRBD1. CDR1 and CDR2 (germline): SSHAT, FNYEAQ (reference sequence). The CDR3 is 13 amino acids. The CDR3 spells CASSFGQGDEQFF. Here the CDR3 DNA reads TGTGCTAGCAGCTTCGGACAGGGGGATGAGCAGTTCTTC.

This clonotype has just a few counts. The genes are TRBV28 and TRBJ1-4, with TRBD1 matching 9 bases. The J segment lost 8 bases and the V segment lost 6 bases, leaving 10 bases of the junction unmatched. This CDR3 has 15 amino acids. Germline values: CDR1 MDHEN, CDR2 SYDVKM. CDR3 in amino acids: CASRGTGGSVEKLFF. The CDR3 nucleotides are TGTGCCAGCAGGGGAACAGGGGGCTCGGTGGAAAAACTGTTTTTT.

This clonotype was counted only a few times. The V and J genes are TRBV27 and TRBJ2-7; D might be TRBD2 (6 bases). The CDR3 covers 11 residues. V dropped 8 bases and J dropped 9 bases, with 14 bases sitting between them. Per germline, CDR1 MNHEY and CDR2 SMNVEV (reference sequence). Here the CDR3 DNA reads TGTGCCAGCTCAGGAGGGGTTGGGCAGTACTTC. It translates to CASSGGVGQYF.

The table lists this clonotype with a few counts. This sequence joins TRBV6-6 and TRBJ1-3; 7 bases align to TRBD1. Germline-derived CDR1 and CDR2 are MNHNY and SVGAGI (reference sequence). The CDR3 consists of 16 residues. V lost 6 bases, J lost 2 bases, and 10 bases stayed unmatched. Here the CDR3 DNA reads TGTGCCAGCAGGCCCTTTAACAGGGGAGCTGGAAACACCATATATTTT. Its protein is CASRPFNRGAGNTIYF.